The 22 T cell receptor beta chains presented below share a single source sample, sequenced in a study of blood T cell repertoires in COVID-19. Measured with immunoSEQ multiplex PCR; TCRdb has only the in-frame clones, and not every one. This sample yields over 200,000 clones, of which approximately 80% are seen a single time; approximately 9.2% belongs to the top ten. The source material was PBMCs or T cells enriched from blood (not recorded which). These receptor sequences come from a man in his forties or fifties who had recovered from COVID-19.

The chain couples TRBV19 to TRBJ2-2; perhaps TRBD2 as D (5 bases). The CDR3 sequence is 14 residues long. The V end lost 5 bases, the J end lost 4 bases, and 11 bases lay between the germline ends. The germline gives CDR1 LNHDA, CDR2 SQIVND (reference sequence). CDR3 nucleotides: TGTGCCAGTAGTTTCGGGATCGGCACCGGGGAGCTGTTTTTT. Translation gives CASSFGIGTGELFF.

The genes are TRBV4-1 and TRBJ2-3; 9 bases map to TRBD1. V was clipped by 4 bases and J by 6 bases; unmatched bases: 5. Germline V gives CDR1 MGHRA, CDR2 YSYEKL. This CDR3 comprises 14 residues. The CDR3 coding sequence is TGCGCCAGCAGCCGGACAGGGGTCATGGATACGCAGTATTTT. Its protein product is CASSRTGVMDTQYF.

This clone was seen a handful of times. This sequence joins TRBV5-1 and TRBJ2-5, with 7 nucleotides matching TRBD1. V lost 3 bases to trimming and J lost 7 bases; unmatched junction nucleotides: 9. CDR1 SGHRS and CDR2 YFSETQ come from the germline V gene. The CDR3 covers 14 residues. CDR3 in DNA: TGCGCCAGCAGCTATTCCAGGGGGTTTGCGACCCAGTACTTC. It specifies CASSYSRGFATQYF.

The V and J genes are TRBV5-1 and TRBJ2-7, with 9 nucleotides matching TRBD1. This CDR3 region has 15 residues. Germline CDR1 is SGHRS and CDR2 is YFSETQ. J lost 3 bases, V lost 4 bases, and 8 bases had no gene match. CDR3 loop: CASSLSPDRGYEQYF. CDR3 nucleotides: TGCGCCAGCAGCCTGAGCCCGGACAGGGGCTACGAGCAGTACTTC.

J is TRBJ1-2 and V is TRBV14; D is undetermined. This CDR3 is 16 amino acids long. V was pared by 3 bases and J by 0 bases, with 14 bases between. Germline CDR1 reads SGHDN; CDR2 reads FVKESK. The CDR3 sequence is CASSQPRGAPNYGYTF. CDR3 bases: TGTGCCAGCAGCCAGCCCCGGGGAGCCCCTAACTATGGCTACACCTTC.

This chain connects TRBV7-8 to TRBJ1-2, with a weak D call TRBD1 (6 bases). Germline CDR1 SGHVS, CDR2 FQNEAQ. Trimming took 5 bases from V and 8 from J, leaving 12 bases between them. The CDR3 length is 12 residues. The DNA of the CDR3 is TGTGCCAGCAGCCCCCAGGGGCGCGGCTACACCTTC. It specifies CASSPQGRGYTF. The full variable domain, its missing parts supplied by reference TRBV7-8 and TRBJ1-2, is GAGVSQSPRYKVAKRGQDVALRCDPISGHVSLFWYQQALGQGPEFLTYFQNEAQLDKSGLPSDRFFAERPEGSVSTLKIQRTQQEDSAVYLCASSPQGRGYTFGSGTRLTVV.

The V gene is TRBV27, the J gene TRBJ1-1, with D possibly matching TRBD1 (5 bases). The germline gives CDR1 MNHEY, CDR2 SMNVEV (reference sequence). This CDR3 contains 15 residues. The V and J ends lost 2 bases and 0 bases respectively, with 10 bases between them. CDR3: CASSLMYRLNTEAFF. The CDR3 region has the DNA TGTGCCAGCAGTTTAATGTACAGGCTGAACACTGAAGCTTTCTTT.

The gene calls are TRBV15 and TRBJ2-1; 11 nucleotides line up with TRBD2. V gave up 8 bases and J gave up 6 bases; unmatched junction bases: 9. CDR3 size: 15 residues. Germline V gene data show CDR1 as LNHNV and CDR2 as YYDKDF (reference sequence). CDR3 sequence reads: CATGVNSGRANEQFF. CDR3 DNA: TGTGCCACCGGGGTAAATAGCGGGAGGGCCAATGAGCAGTTCTTC.

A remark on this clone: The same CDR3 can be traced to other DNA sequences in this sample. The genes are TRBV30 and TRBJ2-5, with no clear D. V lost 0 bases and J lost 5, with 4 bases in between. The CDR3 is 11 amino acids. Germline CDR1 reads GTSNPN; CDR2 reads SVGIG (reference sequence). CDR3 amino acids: CAWSVRETQYF. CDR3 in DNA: TGTGCCTGGAGTGTTCGGGAGACCCAGTACTTC.

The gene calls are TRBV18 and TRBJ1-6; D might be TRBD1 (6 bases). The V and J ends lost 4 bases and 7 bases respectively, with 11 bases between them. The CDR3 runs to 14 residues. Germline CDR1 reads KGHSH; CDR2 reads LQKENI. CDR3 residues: CASSLGQSNSPLHF. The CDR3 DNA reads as TGTGCCAGCTCACTTGGACAGTCAAATTCACCCCTCCACTTT.

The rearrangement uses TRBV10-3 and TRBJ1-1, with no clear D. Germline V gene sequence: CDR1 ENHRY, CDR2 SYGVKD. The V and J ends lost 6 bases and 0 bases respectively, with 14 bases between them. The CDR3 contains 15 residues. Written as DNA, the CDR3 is TGTGCCATCAGGGGTAGTCCGGGGTTGAACACTGAAGCTTTCTTT. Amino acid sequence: CAIRGSPGLNTEAFF.

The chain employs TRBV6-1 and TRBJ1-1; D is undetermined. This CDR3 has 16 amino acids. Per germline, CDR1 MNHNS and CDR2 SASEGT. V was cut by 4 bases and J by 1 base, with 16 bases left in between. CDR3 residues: CASSGYPYLGNTEAFF. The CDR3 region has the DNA TGTGCCAGCAGTGGGTACCCATACCTCGGGAACACTGAAGCTTTCTTT.

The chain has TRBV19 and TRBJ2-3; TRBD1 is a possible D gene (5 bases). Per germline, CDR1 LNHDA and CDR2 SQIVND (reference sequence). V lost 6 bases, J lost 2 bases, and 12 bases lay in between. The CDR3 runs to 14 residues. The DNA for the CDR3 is TGTGCCAGTAGGGTCCAGGGAACCACAGATACGCAGTATTTT. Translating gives CASRVQGTTDTQYF.

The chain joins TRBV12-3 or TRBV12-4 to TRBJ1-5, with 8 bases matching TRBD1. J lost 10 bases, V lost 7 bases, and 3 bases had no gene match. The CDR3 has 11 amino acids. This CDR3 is CASKSGGPQHF. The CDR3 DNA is TGTGCCAGCAAATCAGGGGGCCCCCAGCATTTT.

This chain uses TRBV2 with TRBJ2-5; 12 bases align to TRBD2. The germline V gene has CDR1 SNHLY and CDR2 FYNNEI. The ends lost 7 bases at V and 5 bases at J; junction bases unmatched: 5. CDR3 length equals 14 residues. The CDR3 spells CASKRLAGGETQYF. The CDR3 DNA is TGTGCCAGCAAGAGGCTAGCGGGGGGGGAGACCCAGTACTTC.

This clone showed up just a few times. CDR3 amino acids: CASSLYSGREEQFF. Written as DNA, the CDR3 is TGCGCCAGCAGCTTGTACTCAGGGCGGGAGGAGCAGTTCTTC. V and J are TRBV5-1 and TRBJ2-1; 7 bases align to TRBD2. Germline V lookup: CDR1 SGHRS, CDR2 YFSETQ. Losses at the gene ends were 1 base for V and 10 bases for J; bases not matched to a gene: 8. The CDR3 covers 14 residues.

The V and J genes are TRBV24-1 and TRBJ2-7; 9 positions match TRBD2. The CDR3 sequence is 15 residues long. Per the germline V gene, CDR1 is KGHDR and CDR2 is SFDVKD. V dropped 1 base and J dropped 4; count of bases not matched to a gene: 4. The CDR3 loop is CATSDLAGGIYEQYF. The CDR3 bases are TGTGCCACCAGTGATTTAGCGGGAGGAATATACGAGCAGTACTTC.

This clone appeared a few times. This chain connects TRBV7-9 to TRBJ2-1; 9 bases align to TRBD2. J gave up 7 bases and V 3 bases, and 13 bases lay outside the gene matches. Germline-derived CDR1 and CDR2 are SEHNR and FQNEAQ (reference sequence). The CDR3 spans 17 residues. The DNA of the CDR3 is TGTGCCAGCAGCTTTATTAGCGGGAGTTTTTTGAGGAATGAGCAGTTCTTC. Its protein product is CASSFISGSFLRNEQFF.

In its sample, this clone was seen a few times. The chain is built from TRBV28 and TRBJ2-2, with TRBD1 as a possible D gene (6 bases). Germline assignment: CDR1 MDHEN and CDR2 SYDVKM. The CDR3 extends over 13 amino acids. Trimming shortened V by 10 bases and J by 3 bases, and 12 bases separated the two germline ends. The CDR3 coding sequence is TGTGCCACCCGACGGACAGACACCGGGGAGCTGTTTTTT. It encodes CATRRTDTGELFF.

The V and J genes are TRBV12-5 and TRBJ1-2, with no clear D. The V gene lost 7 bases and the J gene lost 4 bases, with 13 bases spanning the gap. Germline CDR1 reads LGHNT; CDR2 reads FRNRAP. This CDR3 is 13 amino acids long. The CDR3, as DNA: TGTGCTAGTGCCTTGAGTGATGGCTATGGCTACACCTTC. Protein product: CASALSDGYGYTF. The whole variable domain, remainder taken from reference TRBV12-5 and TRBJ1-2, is DARVTQTPRHKVTEMGQEVTMRCQPILGHNTVFWYRQTMMQGLELLAYFRNRAPLDDSGMPKDRFSAEMPDATLATLKIQPSEPRDSAVYFCASALSDGYGYTFGSGTRLTVV.

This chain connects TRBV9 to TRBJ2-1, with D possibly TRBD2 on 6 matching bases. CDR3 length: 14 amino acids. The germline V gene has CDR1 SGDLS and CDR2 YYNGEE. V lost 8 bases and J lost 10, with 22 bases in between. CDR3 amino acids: CARGTGRTTVEQFF. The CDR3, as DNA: TGTGCCAGGGGGACTGGGCGGACAACCGTCGAGCAGTTCTTC.

In nucleotides, the CDR3 is TGTGCCAGCACAGTCCTTACCGCCGGCTACACCTTC. Protein product: CASTVLTAGYTF. V usage is TRBV28 and J usage is TRBJ1-2; no definite D call. The CDR3 length is 12 residues. Germline V gene data show CDR1 as MDHEN and CDR2 as SYDVKM. V was cut by 7 bases and J by 8 bases, with 14 bases left in between.